Listed below are T cell receptor beta chains from one sample, sequenced in a study of cytomegalovirus exposure and HLA in healthy donors. Profiling relied on immunoSEQ multiplex PCR, and the TCRdb table lists in-frame clones only, not all of them. Of over 100,000 clones listed, roughly 83% are singletons. The sequenced sample consisted of PBMCs. Receptors originate from a man aged 35 to 55 in good health and CMV-seronegative. Each CDR3 is given with its conserved first and last residue. The D gene is left open where the match is weak. Clone size appears in some rows only: once, few, many, or a class for an expanded clone.

D | size | J | V | DNA | CDR3
. | once | TRBJ2-1 | TRBV7-3 | TGTGCCAGCAGCCCAACGGGGGGCAGAGTATACAATGAGCAGTTCTTC | CASSPTGGRVYNEQFF
. | once | TRBJ1-1 | TRBV19 | TGTGCCAGTAGTATAGGGGCAGCCAAAGAAGCTTTCTTT | CASSIGAAKEAFF
. | . | TRBJ1-1 | TRBV2 | TGTGCCAGCAGGGGGGACAATTGGAACACTGAAGCTTTCTTT | CASRGDNWNTEAFF
TRBD1 | once | TRBJ2-7 | TRBV27 | TGTGCCAGCAGTGCGACAGGGCTCAACGAGCAGTACTTC | CASSATGLNEQYF
TRBD1 | . | TRBJ2-1 | TRBV5-1 | TGCGCCAGCAGCTTTGAGGACAGGAACTCCTACAATGAGCAGTTCTTC | CASSFEDRNSYNEQFF
TRBD1 | . | TRBJ2-2 | TRBV15 | TGTGCCACCAGCGTTGACAGGGGGCCGGGCACCGGGGAGCTGTTTTTT | CATSVDRGPGTGELFF
. | . | TRBJ2-3 | TRBV6-5 | TGTGCCAGCAGTTACGCAGGGGCCACAGATACGCAGTATTTT | CASSYAGATDTQYF
. | . | TRBJ1-5 | TRBV27 | TGTGCCAGCAGTCCTGGGAGGGTAGGGGTGAGGCAGCCCCAGCATTTT | CASSPGRVGVRQPQHF
. | . | TRBJ1-3 | TRBV9 | TGTGCCAGCAGCGTATCAGGGGCCTCTGGAAACACCATATATTTT | CASSVSGASGNTIYF
TRBD1 | . | TRBJ1-1 | TRBV6-5 | TGTGCCAGCAGTTACCTATCGGGACAGGAAGCTTTCTTT | CASSYLSGQEAFF
. | . | TRBJ2-5 | TRBV7-9 | TGTGCCAGCAGCACAAGAACGCGGCAATTAGAGACCCAGTACTTC | CASSTRTRQLETQYF
. | . | TRBJ2-3 | TRBV6-6 | TGTGCCAGCAGTCTCCTACAGGCAGATACGCAGTATTTT | CASSLLQADTQYF
. | few | TRBJ2-1 | TRBV7-3 | TGTGCCAGCAGCTCAGATCTCAATGAGCAGTTCTTC | CASSSDLNEQFF
TRBD1 | . | TRBJ2-5 | TRBV2 | TGTGCCAGCAGTGATCTCGGACAGGGATGGGAGGAGACCCAGTACTTC | CASSDLGQGWEETQYF
. | . | TRBJ2-5 | TRBV15 | TGTGCCACCAGCAGAGATTTCGAGGGAGAGACCCAGTACTTC | CATSRDFEGETQYF
TRBD1 | . | TRBJ2-2 | TRBV13 | TGTGCCAGCAGCGCACGGACAGGGAACACCGGGGAGCTGTTTTTT | CASSARTGNTGELFF
. | . | TRBJ2-1 | TRBV7-9 | TGTTCCATCGCTACCCACTACAATGAGCAGTTCTTC | CSIATHYNEQFF
TRBD2 | . | TRBJ2-1 | TRBV4-1 | TGCGCCAGCAGCCATCTAGCGGGGGGGTCCTACAATGAGCAGTTCTTC | CASSHLAGGSYNEQFF
. | . | TRBJ2-7 | TRBV7-9 | TGTTCCAGCAGCTTAGGAGATTACTACGAGCAGTACTTC | CSSSLGDYYEQYF
. | . | TRBJ1-1 | TRBV6-4 | TGTGCCAGCCGCTCGGACAAGAACACTGAAGCTTTCTTT | CASRSDKNTEAFF
TRBD2 | . | TRBJ2-1 | TRBV12-5 | TGTGCTAGTGGTTTGGTACTGGCGGGGGCCTACAATGAGCAGTTCTTC | CASGLVLAGAYNEQFF
TRBD2 | once | TRBJ2-3 | TRBV4-1 | TGCGCCAGCAGCCAAGATTGGACTAGCGGGGGCCTCACAGATACGCAGTATTTT | CASSQDWTSGGLTDTQYF
TRBD1 | once | TRBJ1-3 | TRBV5-1 | TGCGCCAGCAGCCCAGGGACAGGTGGAAACACCATATATTTT | CASSPGTGGNTIYF
. | . | TRBJ2-1 | TRBV27 | TGTGCCAGCAGTTCCGAGAGCCCCTCCTACAATGAGCAGTTCTTC | CASSSESPSYNEQFF
. | . | TRBJ2-7 | TRBV9 | TGTGCCAGCAGCGTAGGCTCAAGGGTTCAGGGGGGCTACGAGCAGTACTTC | CASSVGSRVQGGYEQYF
. | . | TRBJ1-3 | TRBV5-6 | TGTGCCAGCAGCTTGTCATCCTCTGGAAACACCATATATTTT | CASSLSSSGNTIYF
TRBD2 | . | TRBJ2-7 | TRBV28 | TGTGCCAGCAGTTTATGGAACGGACTAGCGGGAATCTACGAGCAGTACTTC | CASSLWNGLAGIYEQYF
. | . | TRBJ1-2 | TRBV4-1 | TGCGCCAGCAGCCAAGGAACAGGCTATGGCTACACCTTC | CASSQGTGYGYTF
. | once | TRBJ1-3 | TRBV7-2 | TGTGCCAGCAGCTCCCCTGTCTTTTACTCTGGAAACACCATATATTTT | CASSSPVFYSGNTIYF
TRBD1 | . | TRBJ2-2 | TRBV9 | TGTGCCAGCAGCGCCTCACAGGGGACCATCACCGGGGAGCTGTTTTTT | CASSASQGTITGELFF
TRBD2 | . | TRBJ2-3 | TRBV6-6 | TGTGCCAGCAGGTTGGTAGCGGGGGCCGGAGATACGCAGTATTTT | CASRLVAGAGDTQYF
TRBD2 | . | TRBJ2-7 | TRBV5-4 | TGTGCCAGCAGCTTGGGCGGGGGGACCTACGAGCAGTACTTC | CASSLGGGTYEQYF
TRBD1 | . | TRBJ1-1 | TRBV5-1 | TGCGCCAGCAGCTTGGCCGGGACAGTCTCCCCTGGGGCTTTCTTT | CASSLAGTVSPGAFF
TRBD1 | . | TRBJ1-4 | TRBV7-9 | TGTGCCAGCAGCCAGTGGGACAGGGAAGAAAAACTGTTTTTT | CASSQWDREEKLFF
. | . | TRBJ1-5 | TRBV12-5 | TGTGCTAGGGTCGGTAGGGCGGGATCCAGCAATCAGCCCCAGCATTTT | CARVGRAGSSNQPQHF
. | . | TRBJ2-3 | TRBV19 | TGTGCCAGTAGTGCCCTCCTAAACACAGATACGCAGTATTTT | CASSALLNTDTQYF
TRBD2 | . | TRBJ2-1 | TRBV30 | TGTGCCTCCAGCCCCCCGTTGACTAGCACCCTGAAGAGGCATGAGCAGTTCTTC | CASSPPLTSTLKRHEQFF
. | . | TRBJ1-3 | TRBV11-2 | TGTGCCAGCAGCTTAGCCGGGTCTTTTTATGACACCATATATTTT | CASSLAGSFYDTIYF
TRBD2 | . | TRBJ2-3 | TRBV6-1 | TGTGCCAGCAGGAAACGGACTAGCGGCACAGATACGCAGTATTTT | CASRKRTSGTDTQYF
TRBD1 | once | TRBJ1-4 | TRBV19 | TGTGCCAGTAATGATCCTGGACAGGGCAATGAAAAACTGTTTTTT | CASNDPGQGNEKLFF
. | . | TRBJ1-3 | TRBV10-3 | TGTGCCATCAGTAAAGAACAGGGTCTTGGAAACACCATATATTTT | CAISKEQGLGNTIYF
TRBD1 | . | TRBJ2-7 | TRBV6-5 | TGTGCCACCAGCCCAGGGGGCTACGAGCAGTACTTC | CATSPGGYEQYF
. | . | TRBJ2-7 | TRBV5-6 | TGTGCCAGCAGCTTAAGGGCAGGGGCCTACGAGCAGTACTTC | CASSLRAGAYEQYF
TRBD1 | . | TRBJ1-1 | TRBV7-9 | TGTGCCAGCAGCACGACAGGGCCCACTGAAGCTTTCTTT | CASSTTGPTEAFF
TRBD2 | . | TRBJ2-1 | TRBV6-5 | TGTGCCAGCAGGCTAGCGGCTGACAATGAGCAGTTCTTC | CASRLAADNEQFF
. | once | TRBJ2-1 | TRBV25-1 | TGTGCCAGCAGTGAAAACCGAGTAGCGGTTGAGCAGTTCTTC | CASSENRVAVEQFF
TRBD2 | . | TRBJ2-7 | TRBV4-3 | TGCGCCAGCAGCCAAGACGAAGCGACTAGCGGGATCTACGAGCAGTACTTC | CASSQDEATSGIYEQYF
. | . | TRBJ1-2 | TRBV6-1 | TGTGCCAGCAGGGGGGGGGCAGGGGCTAACTATGGCTACACCTTC | CASRGGAGANYGYTF
. | . | TRBJ2-3 | TRBV11-2 | TGTGCCAGCAGCTTATCCCTAACAGATACGCAGTATTTT | CASSLSLTDTQYF
TRBD1 | . | TRBJ2-1 | TRBV14 | TGTGCCAGCAGCCAACTAAGGACAGGGGGCAATGAGCAGTTCTTC | CASSQLRTGGNEQFF
. | . | TRBJ1-3 | TRBV6-5 | TGTGCCAGCAGTTACAGGGGGACCTCTGGAAACACCATATATTTT | CASSYRGTSGNTIYF
TRBD1 | . | TRBJ1-5 | TRBV6-5 | TGTGCCAGCAGTTCTGGGACAGGGGTGCAGCCCCAGCATTTT | CASSSGTGVQPQHF
TRBD1 | . | TRBJ1-6 | TRBV19 | TGTGCCAGTCGGGACAGAGAGAATTCACCCCTCCACTTT | CASRDRENSPLHF
. | . | TRBJ1-6 | TRBV5-6 | TGTGCCAGCAGCTTGGACAGATTCTATAATTCACCCCTCCACTTT | CASSLDRFYNSPLHF